This T cell receptor beta chain comes out of a study of Ad26.COV2.S vaccination and SARS-CoV-2 variants. The repertoire was sequenced with immunoSEQ multiplex PCR; TCRdb's copy has only in-frame clones and lacks some. Altogether about 480,000 clones are present, around 90% being singletons, with the ten largest covering 9.5% to 15%. Stated treatment: over 15 received Ad26.COV2.S at low or high dose, single or two shots; a few received placebo; per-sample allocation not given. Sampling occurred on day 63 after the first vaccine or placebo injection. The sequenced sample was peripheral blood, obtained in a trial of Ad26.COV2.S vaccine versus placebo. This sequence originates from a person aged 18 to 59 who received the Ad26.COV2.S COVID-19 vaccine or a placebo.

CDR3 sequence: CASSSGGWGTQYF. CDR3 in DNA: TGTGCCAGTAGTAGCGGGGGCTGGGGGACCCAGTACTTC. This sequence joins TRBV19 and TRBJ2-5, with TRBD2 as a possible D gene (7 bases). The V and J ends lost 4 bases and 7 bases respectively, with 13 bases between them. Per the germline V gene, CDR1 is LNHDA and CDR2 is SQIVND (reference sequence). This CDR3 region has 13 residues.